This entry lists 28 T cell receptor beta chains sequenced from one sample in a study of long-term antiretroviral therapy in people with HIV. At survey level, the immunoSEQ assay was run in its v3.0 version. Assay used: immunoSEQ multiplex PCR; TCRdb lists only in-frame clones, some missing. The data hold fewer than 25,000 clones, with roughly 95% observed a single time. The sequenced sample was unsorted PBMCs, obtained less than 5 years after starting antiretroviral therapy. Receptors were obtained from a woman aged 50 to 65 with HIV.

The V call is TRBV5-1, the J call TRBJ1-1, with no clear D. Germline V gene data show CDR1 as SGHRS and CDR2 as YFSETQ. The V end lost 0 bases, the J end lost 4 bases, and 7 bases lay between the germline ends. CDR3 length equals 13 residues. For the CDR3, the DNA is TGCGCCAGCAGCTTGGGGGCGGGCACTGAAGCTTTCTTT. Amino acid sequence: CASSLGAGTEAFF.

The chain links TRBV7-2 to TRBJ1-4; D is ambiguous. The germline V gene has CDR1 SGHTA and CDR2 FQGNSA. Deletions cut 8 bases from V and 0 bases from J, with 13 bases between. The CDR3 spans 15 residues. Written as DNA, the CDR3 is TGTGCCAGCTCCCTTAAAGGAGCAACTAATGAAAAACTGTTTTTT. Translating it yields CASSLKGATNEKLFF.

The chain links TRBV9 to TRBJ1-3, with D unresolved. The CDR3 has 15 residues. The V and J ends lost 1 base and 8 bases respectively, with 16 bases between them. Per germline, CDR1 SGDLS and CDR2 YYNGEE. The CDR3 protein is CASSVSGSPRDTIYF. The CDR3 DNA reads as TGTGCCAGCAGCGTAAGTGGCTCCCCTCGGGACACCATATATTTT.

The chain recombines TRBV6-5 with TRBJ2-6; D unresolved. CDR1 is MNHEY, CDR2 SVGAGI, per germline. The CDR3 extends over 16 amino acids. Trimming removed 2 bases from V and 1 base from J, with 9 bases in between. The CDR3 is CASSYLKSSGANVLTF. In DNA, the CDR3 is TGTGCCAGCAGTTACCTGAAGAGTTCTGGGGCCAACGTCCTGACTTTC.

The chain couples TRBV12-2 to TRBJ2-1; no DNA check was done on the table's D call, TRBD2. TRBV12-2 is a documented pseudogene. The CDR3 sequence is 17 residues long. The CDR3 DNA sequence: TGTGCAAGTCGCTTCTCACCCTGGCTAGCGGGAGGTAATGAGCAGTTCTTC. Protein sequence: CASRFSPWLAGGNEQFF.

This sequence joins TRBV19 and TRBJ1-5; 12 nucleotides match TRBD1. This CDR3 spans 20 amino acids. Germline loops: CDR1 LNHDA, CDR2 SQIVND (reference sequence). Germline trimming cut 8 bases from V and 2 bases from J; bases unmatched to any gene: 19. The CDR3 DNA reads TGTGCCAGTGCTGGCATGAGGGGACAGGGGGCAGGCTGGGGCAATCAGCCCCAGCATTTT. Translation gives CASAGMRGQGAGWGNQPQHF.

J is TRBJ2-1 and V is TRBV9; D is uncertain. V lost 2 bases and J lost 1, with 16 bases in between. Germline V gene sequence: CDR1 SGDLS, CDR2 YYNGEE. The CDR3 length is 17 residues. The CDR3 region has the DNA TGTGCCAGCAGCGTTACTTCACTACCTGGGTCCTACAATGAGCAGTTCTTC. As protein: CASSVTSLPGSYNEQFF.

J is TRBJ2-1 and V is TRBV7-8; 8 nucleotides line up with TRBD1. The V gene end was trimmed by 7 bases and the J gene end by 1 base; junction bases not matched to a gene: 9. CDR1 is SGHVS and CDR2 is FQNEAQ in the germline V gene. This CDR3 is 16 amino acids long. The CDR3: CASTSPGDRSYNEQFF. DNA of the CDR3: TGTGCCAGCACCTCACCGGGGGACAGGTCCTACAATGAGCAGTTCTTC.

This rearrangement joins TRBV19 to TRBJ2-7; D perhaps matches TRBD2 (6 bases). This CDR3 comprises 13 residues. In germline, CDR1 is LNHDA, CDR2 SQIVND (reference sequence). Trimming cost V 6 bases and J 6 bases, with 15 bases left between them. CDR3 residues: CASSRGLGGEQYF. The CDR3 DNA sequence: TGTGCCAGTAGCCGGGGCCTCGGGGGCGAGCAGTACTTC.

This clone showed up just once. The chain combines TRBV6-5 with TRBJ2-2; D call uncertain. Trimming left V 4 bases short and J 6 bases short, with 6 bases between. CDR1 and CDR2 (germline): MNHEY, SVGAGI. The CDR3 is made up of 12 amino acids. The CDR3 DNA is TGTGCCAGCAGTTGGGGTCCCGGGGAGCTGTTTTTT. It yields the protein CASSWGPGELFF.

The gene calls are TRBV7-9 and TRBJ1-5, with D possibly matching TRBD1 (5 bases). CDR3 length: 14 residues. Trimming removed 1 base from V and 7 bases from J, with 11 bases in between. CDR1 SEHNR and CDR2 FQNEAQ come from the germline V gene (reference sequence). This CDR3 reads CASSLEQAGQPQHF. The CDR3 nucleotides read TGTGCCAGCAGCTTAGAACAGGCAGGACAGCCCCAGCATTTT.

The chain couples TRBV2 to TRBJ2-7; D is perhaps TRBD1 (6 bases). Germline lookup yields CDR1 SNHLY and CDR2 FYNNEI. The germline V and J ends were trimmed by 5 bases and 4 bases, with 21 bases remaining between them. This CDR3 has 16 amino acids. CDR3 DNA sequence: TGTGCCAGCAGTCGAATGCCTACAGGGATCTCTTACGAGCAGTACTTC. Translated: CASSRMPTGISYEQYF.

CDR3 loop: CASSFATVSYNEQFF. CDR3 nucleotide sequence: TGTGCCAGCAGCTTTGCTACAGTATCCTACAATGAGCAGTTCTTC. The rearrangement links TRBV5-6 to TRBJ2-1; no firm D call. V gave up 2 bases and J gave up 1 base, with 10 bases separating them. CDR3 size: 15 residues. CDR1 and CDR2 from the germline V gene are SGHDT and YYEEEE. Combining the CDR3 with reference TRBV5-6 and TRBJ2-1 gives the whole variable domain DAGVTQSPTHLIKTRGQQVTLRCSPKSGHDTVSWYQQALGQGPQFIFQYYEEEERQRGNFPDRFSGHQFPNYSSELNVNALLLGDSALYLCASSFATVSYNEQFFGPGTRLTVL.

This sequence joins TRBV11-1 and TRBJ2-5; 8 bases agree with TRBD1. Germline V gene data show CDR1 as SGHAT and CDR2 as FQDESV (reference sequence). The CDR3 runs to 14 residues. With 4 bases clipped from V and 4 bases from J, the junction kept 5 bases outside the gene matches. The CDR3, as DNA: TGTGCCAGCAGCTCCCAAACAGGGGGAGAGACCCAGTACTTC. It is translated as CASSSQTGGETQYF.

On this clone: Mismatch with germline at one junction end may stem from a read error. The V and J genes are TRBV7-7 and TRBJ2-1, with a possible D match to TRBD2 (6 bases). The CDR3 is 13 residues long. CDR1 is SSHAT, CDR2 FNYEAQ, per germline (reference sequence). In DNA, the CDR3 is TGTGCTAGCAGCTTAGAGGGGACTCGTGAGCAGTTCTTC. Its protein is CASSLEGTREQFF.

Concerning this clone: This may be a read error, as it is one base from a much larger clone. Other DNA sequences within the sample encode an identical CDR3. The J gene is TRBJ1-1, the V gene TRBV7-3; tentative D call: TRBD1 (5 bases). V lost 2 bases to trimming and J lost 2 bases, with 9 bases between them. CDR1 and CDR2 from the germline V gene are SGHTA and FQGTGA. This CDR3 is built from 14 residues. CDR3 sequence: CASSLHQGNTEAFF. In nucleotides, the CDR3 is TGTGCCAGCAGCTTACATCAGGGAAACACTGAAGCTTTCTTT.

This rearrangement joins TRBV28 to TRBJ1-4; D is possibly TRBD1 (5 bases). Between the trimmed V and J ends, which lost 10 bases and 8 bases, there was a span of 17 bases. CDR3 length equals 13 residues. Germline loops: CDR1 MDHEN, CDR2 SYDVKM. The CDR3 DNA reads TGTGCCACCCACCGGGGCCTGGCCGAAAAACTGTTTTTT. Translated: CATHRGLAEKLFF.

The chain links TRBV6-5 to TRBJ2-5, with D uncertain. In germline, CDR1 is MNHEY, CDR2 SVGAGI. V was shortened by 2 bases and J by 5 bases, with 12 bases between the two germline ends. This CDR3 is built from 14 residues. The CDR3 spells CASSYRPGHETQYF. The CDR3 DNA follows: TGTGCCAGCAGTTACCGCCCCGGCCACGAGACCCAGTACTTC.

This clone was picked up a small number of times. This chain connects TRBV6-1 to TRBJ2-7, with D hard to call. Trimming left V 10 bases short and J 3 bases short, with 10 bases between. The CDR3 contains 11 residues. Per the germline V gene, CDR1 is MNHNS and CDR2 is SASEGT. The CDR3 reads CAIGSYYEQYF. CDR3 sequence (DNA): TGTGCCATAGGATCCTACTACGAGCAGTACTTC.

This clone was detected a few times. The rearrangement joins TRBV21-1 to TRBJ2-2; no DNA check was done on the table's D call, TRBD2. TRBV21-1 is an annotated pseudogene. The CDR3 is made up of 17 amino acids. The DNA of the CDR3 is TGTGCCAGCAGCAAGGGGGGGAGGGCGACGGTCACCGGGGAGCTGTTTTTT. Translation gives CASSKGGRATVTGELFF.

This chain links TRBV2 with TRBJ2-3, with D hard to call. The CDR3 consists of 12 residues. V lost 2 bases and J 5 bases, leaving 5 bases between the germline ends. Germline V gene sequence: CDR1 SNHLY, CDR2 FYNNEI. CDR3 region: CASSELEDTQYF. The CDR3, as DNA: TGTGCCAGCAGTGAATTGGAAGATACGCAGTATTTT.

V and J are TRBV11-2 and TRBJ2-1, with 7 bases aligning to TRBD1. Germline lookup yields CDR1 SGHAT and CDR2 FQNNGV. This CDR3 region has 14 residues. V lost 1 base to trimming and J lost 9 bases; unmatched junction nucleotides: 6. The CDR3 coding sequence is TGTGCCAGCAGCTTAGGAGGGACAGTGAGTGAGCAGTTCTTC. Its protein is CASSLGGTVSEQFF.

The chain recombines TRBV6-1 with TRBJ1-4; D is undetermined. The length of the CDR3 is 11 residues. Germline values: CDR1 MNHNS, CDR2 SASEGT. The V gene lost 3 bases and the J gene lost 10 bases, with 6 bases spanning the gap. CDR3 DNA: TGTGCCAGCAGTGATTTCGGAAAACTGTTTTTT. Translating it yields CASSDFGKLFF.

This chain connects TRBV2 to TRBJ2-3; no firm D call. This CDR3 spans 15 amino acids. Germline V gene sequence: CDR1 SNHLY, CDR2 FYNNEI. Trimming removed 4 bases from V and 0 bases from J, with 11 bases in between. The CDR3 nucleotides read TGTGCCAGCAGTGGGTTGGAGACTAGCACAGATACGCAGTATTTT. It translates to CASSGLETSTDTQYF.

CDR3 residues: CASSSRDRGSSYEQYF. For the CDR3, the DNA is TGTGCCAGCAGCTCGAGGGACAGGGGAAGCTCCTACGAGCAGTACTTC. The V call is TRBV7-9, the J call TRBJ2-7, with 10 bases that match TRBD1. V lost 4 bases and J lost 0; bases outside the gene matches: 6. Germline CDR1 reads SEHNR; CDR2 reads FQNEAQ (reference sequence). CDR3 length: 16 residues.

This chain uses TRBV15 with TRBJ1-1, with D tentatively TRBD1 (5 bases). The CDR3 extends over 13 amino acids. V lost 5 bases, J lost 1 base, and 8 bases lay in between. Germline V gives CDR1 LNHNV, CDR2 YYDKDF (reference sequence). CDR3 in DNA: TGTGCCACCAGCCCCGACAGGAACACTGAAGCTTTCTTT. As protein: CATSPDRNTEAFF.

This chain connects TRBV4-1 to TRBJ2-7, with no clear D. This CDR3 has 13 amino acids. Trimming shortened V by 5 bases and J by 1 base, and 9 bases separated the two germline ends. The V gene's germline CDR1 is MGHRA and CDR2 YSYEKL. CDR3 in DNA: TGCGCCAGCAGCTCCGACGGGTCCTACGAGCAGTACTTC. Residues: CASSSDGSYEQYF.

The DNA of the CDR3 is TGTGCCAGCAGCCTTGGACTAGCGGGAAAAGAGACCCAGTACTTC. Amino acid sequence: CASSLGLAGKETQYF. The rearrangement uses TRBV11-1 and TRBJ2-5; 12 positions match TRBD2. The CDR3 extends over 15 amino acids. J lost 3 bases, V lost 5 bases, and 4 bases had no gene match. Germline V lookup: CDR1 SGHAT, CDR2 FQDESV (reference sequence).